These 9 T cell receptor beta chains came from one sample sequenced in a study of T cell responses to AZD1222 COVID-19 vaccine. The repertoire was sequenced with immunoSEQ multiplex PCR; TCRdb's copy has only in-frame clones and lacks some. The sample has roughly 150,000 clones; roughly 92% are singletons. Material: peripheral blood, obtained on day 0 of AZD1222 vaccination. Receptors originate from an adult in good health.

The chain employs TRBV3-1 (or the pseudogene TRBV3-2) and TRBJ2-7; D unclear. Germline lookup yields CDR1 LGHDT and CDR2 YNNKEL (reference sequence). V lost 4 bases and J lost 0, with 4 bases in between. The CDR3 covers 12 residues. As DNA, the CDR3 is TGTGCCAGCAGCCTTCTCTCCTACGAGCAGTACTTC. This translates into CASSLLSYEQYF.

This clone was detected only a few times. The chain recombines TRBV7-2 with TRBJ1-5, with TRBD1 as a possible D gene (6 bases). V gave up 5 bases and J gave up 0 bases, with 11 bases separating them. Germline CDR1 is SGHTA and CDR2 is FQGNSA. The CDR3 is 15 amino acids. The CDR3: CASSPGGASNQPQHF. CDR3 nucleotide sequence: TGTGCCAGCAGCCCCGGGGGGGCTAGCAATCAGCCCCAGCATTTT.

The chain couples TRBV12-3 or TRBV12-4 to TRBJ2-1, with no clear D. V was trimmed by 6 bases and J by 7 bases, leaving 13 bases between them. The length of the CDR3 is 13 residues. This chain's CDR3 is CASSPSWGNEQFF. The CDR3 region has the DNA TGTGCCAGCAGCCCCTCCTGGGGAAATGAGCAGTTCTTC.

The CDR3 protein is CASSSPESTNEKLFF. DNA of the CDR3: TGCGCCAGCAGCTCCCCAGAGTCAACTAATGAAAAACTGTTTTTT. V is TRBV5-1 and J is TRBJ1-4; D gene unclear. The germline gives CDR1 SGHRS, CDR2 YFSETQ. The CDR3 totals 15 residues. The V gene lost 3 bases and the J gene lost 0 bases, with 9 bases spanning the gap.

The rearrangement uses TRBV5-5 and TRBJ1-3, with 8 bases fitting TRBD1. J gave up 2 bases and V 4 bases, and 5 bases lay outside the gene matches. CDR1 and CDR2 from the germline V gene are SGHKS and YYEKEE (reference sequence). The CDR3 is made up of 15 amino acids. The CDR3 spells CASSARTGTGNTIYF. In DNA form, the CDR3 reads TGTGCCAGCAGCGCCCGGACAGGGACTGGAAACACCATATATTTT. Combining the CDR3 with reference TRBV5-5 and TRBJ1-3 gives the whole variable domain DAGVTQSPTHLIKTRGQQVTLRCSPISGHKSVSWYQQVLGQGPQFIFQYYEKEERGRGNFPDRFSARQFPNYSSELNVNALLLGDSALYLCASSARTGTGNTIYFGEGSWLTVV.

The chain couples TRBV19 to TRBJ2-2; 12 bases are a match to TRBD2. The CDR3 runs 16 residues. Germline CDR1 is LNHDA and CDR2 is SQIVND (reference sequence). V gave up 1 base and J gave up 5 bases; unmatched junction bases: 2. The CDR3: CASSIAGTSGTGELFF. Here the CDR3 DNA reads TGTGCCAGTAGTATAGCCGGGACTAGCGGGACCGGGGAGCTGTTTTTT. The full variable domain, in which reference TRBV19 and TRBJ2-2 provide the parts outside the CDR3, is DGGITQSPKYLFRKEGQNVTLSCEQNLNHDAMYWYRQDPGQGLRLIYYSQIVNDFQKGDIAEGYSVSREKKESFPLTVTSAQKNPTAFYLCASSIAGTSGTGELFFGEGSRLTVL.

This chain connects TRBV7-8 to TRBJ2-7; TRBD1 agrees at 7 bases. Per the germline V gene, CDR1 is SGHVS and CDR2 is FQNEAQ. The length of the CDR3 is 16 residues. Losses at the gene ends were 4 bases for V and 3 bases for J; bases not matched to a gene: 12. CDR3 loop: CASSSLPGQFLYEQYF. CDR3 sequence (DNA): TGTGCCAGCAGCTCCCTGCCGGGACAGTTCCTCTACGAGCAGTACTTC.

This rearrangement joins TRBV6-2 or TRBV6-3 to TRBJ1-5; TRBD1 matches 8 bases. The CDR3 has 18 residues. Germline assignment: CDR1 MNHEY and CDR2 SVGEGT. The V gene end was trimmed by 1 base and the J gene end by 0 bases; junction bases not matched to a gene: 8. Here the CDR3 reads CASSYLTNRGYSNQPQHF. The CDR3 DNA follows: TGTGCCAGCAGTTACTTAACCAACAGGGGGTATAGCAATCAGCCCCAGCATTTT.

The chain employs TRBV7-2 and TRBJ1-6; D not resolved. Trimming took off 7 bases at V and 4 bases at J, with 5 bases between the two ends. The germline gives CDR1 SGHTA, CDR2 FQGNSA. The CDR3 is 12 residues long. The CDR3 loop reads CASTLYNSPLHF. Here the CDR3 DNA reads TGTGCCAGCACCCTGTATAATTCACCCCTCCACTTT.